This is a list of T cell receptor beta chains from one sample in a study of human T cells and chemical hapten exposure. TCRdb recomputed calls from the RACE reads with MiXCR, one row per CDR3 protein. The table includes about 89,000 distinct CDR3 sequences, 10% to 15% detected once. The specimen comprised whole blood, sampled in connection with sensitization to the hapten diphenylcyclopropenone (DPC). The receptor set was obtained from a woman aged 45-65 years with alopecia areata. Some clones in this sample may be carry-over from other donors' samples. CDR3s include the opening cysteine and the closing phenylalanine or tryptophan. The order of the fields is CDR3 DNA, CDR3 protein, V gene, D gene, J gene, clone size. The D gene is left open where the match is weak. Rows give clone size only sometimes, using once, few, many, or a class for an expanded clone.

TGTGCCAGCAGCACCGGACGGATCAATCAGCCCCAGCATTTT CASSTGRINQPQHF TRBV6-5 NA TRBJ1-5 few
TGCGCCAGCAGCTTGGGGACAGGGGACGAAGCTTTCTTT CASSLGTGDEAFF TRBV5-1 TRBD1 TRBJ1-1 few
TGCAGTGCTATAGCGGGACAAGGCGTCAATGAGCAGTTCTTC CSAIAGQGVNEQFF TRBV20-1 TRBD2 TRBJ2-1 NA
TGTGCCAGCAGCCGAAAAACAGCGGGAGATGAGCAGTTCTTC CASSRKTAGDEQFF TRBV7-2 TRBD2 TRBJ2-1 many
TGTGCCAGCAGCCTAGCAAGAAATAATGAAAAACTGTTTTTT CASSLARNNEKLFF TRBV7-9 NA TRBJ1-4 NA
TGCAGCGTTGAATTGGGGAGAGATACGCAGTATTTT CSVELGRDTQYF TRBV29-1 NA TRBJ2-3 NA
TGTGCCAGCAGCTTAGCGCGATCCACAGATACGCAGTATTTT CASSLARSTDTQYF TRBV7-2 NA TRBJ2-3 NA
TGTGCCACCAGTTTAGGGGGTTTCCCAAATGAGCAGTTCTTC CATSLGGFPNEQFF TRBV24-1 NA TRBJ2-1 NA
TGCAGCGGTGTTTTGGGGGGCCAAGAGACCCAGTACTTC CSGVLGGQETQYF TRBV29-1 NA TRBJ2-5 NA
TGTGCCAGCAGTAGGGGGGCCTACGAGCAGTACTTC CASSRGAYEQYF TRBV25-1 NA TRBJ2-7 few
TGCAGTGCTTCCCTCAGGGCCCCTCAGCCCCAGCATTTT CSASLRAPQPQHF TRBV20-1 NA TRBJ1-5 few
TGTGCCAGCAGCAGAACAGGGTACCAAGAGACCCAGTACTTC CASSRTGYQETQYF TRBV11-2 NA TRBJ2-5 few
TGCAGTCTCCGACTAGCGGGATCCCTCAATGAGCAGTTCTTC CSLRLAGSLNEQFF TRBV20-1 TRBD2 TRBJ2-1 few